This T cell receptor beta chain came from a study of cytomegalovirus exposure and HLA in healthy donors. V was clipped by 0 bases and J by 0 bases; unmatched bases: 4. The CDR3 length is 18 residues. Germline lookup yields CDR1 MNHEY and CDR2 SMNVEV (reference sequence). In the PCR, 60 Vbeta and 13 Jbeta primers were used. The data were produced by immunoSEQ multiplex PCR, yet TCRdb's version contains in-frame clones alone and is incomplete. This sample has under 200,000 clones; roughly 77% occur once, and the top ten carry 3.7%. The sample taken for sequencing was PBMCs. This TCR was sampled from a man younger than 45 in good health and CMV-seropositive. The J gene is TRBJ1-6, the V gene TRBV27, with TRBD1 identical over 8 bases. The CDR3 DNA follows: TGTGCCAGCAGTTTATCGCAGGGGGCCAGCTCCTATAATTCACCCCTCCACTTT. This gives the protein CASSLSQGASSYNSPLHF.